Detailed here is one T cell receptor (beta chain). No cognate antigen has been identified for it. Base qualities are missing; no much larger clone stands one base away. Genomic DNA was isolated from the sorted cells so that the TCRbeta CDR3 region could be sequenced. The immunoSEQ Assay was used for sequencing of TCRbeta CDR3 regions. TCRdb took over this immuneACCESS table, retaining in-frame rearrangements with V and J assigned. Such tables are incomplete; in checked studies, under half of the missing clones stem from an unresolved V gene, and the remainder is unexplained. For this sample there are tens of thousands of clones; approximately 78% appear just once. The ten largest clones represent less than 2% of the sample. The trial excluded patients who had a history of autoimmune disease or were on systemic immunosuppression. In every dose cohort, peripheral blood was drawn for TCR sequencing at baseline, cycle 4 day 1, and cycle 7 day 1. Samples were obtained from an open-label, multicenter, first-in-human phase I dose-escalation trial of ivuxolimab. Adults with locally advanced or metastatic head and neck squamous cell, hepatocellular, melanoma or renal cell carcinoma were enrolled in the trial. Before TCR sequencing, CD4+ and CD8+ T cells were separately sorted from peripheral blood.

This entry belongs to a study of OX40 agonist ivuxolimab in advanced cancers. Broadly, across the study: Ivuxolimab was a fully human IgG2 agonistic monoclonal antibody targeting the costimulatory receptor OX40 (CD134). Intravenous ivuxolimab was administered to patients every 2 weeks at six dose levels: 0.01, 0.1, 0.3, 1.5, 3 and 10 mg/kg. Of the approximately 53 patients in dose escalation, around 19 had hepatocellular carcinoma, about 15 had melanoma, 9 had renal cell carcinoma and 9 had head and neck cancer. In the dose-escalation cohort, more than 75% of patients were male, and the mean age was roughly 60 years, with a range of about 20 to 90. Prior anti-PD-1, anti-PD-L1 or anti-CTLA-4 therapy was permitted, and checkpoint inhibitors had been received by roughly 40% of dose-escalation patients. Three dose-escalation patients achieved partial responses, one with hepatocellular carcinoma and two with cutaneous melanoma. Peripheral TCRbeta sequencing was intended to test whether TCR sequence diversity was altered and clonal T-cell expansion was caused by ivuxolimab. The monotherapy dose-escalation portion (N of about 52 patients) of the phase I ivuxolimab trial is reported in the paper.

What the study reported, not specific to this receptor: Low levels of normalized T-cell clonal expansion were also seen in some patients who did not respond. Which antigens the clonally expanded peripheral T cells were specific for was not determined. Partial responders in the 0.1-3.0 mg/kg groups had among the lowest normalized peripheral clonal expansion, especially among CD8+ T cells. After ivuxolimab, more expanded clones were found on average in CD8+ T cells than in CD4+ T cells. At doses of 0.1 to 3.0 mg/kg, clonal expansion of both CD4+ and CD8+ blood T cells was observed from baseline to week 6.

The germline V gene specifies SGDLS as CDR1 and YYNGEE as CDR2. The CDR3 numbers 13 residues from cysteine through phenylalanine. Of all the DNA, just the CDR3 is kept, 39 bases in frame from base 1. V was cut back by 6 bases and J by 7 bases, leaving a gap of 14 bases between them. The TCR comes from an adult with an advanced solid tumor such as melanoma, head and neck, liver or kidney cancer. The starting material was CD4+ or CD8+ T cells sorted from blood, obtained in a trial of the OX40 agonist ivuxolimab. Recombination connected TRBV9 to TRBJ1-3; the D gene is not confidently resolved. The CDR3 region reads CASKRVGSNTIYF. Read as DNA, the sequence is TGTGCCAGCAAACGGGTGGGGTCGAACACCATATATTTT. Extended through the reference TRBV9 and TRBJ1-3 proteins, this CDR3 yields the full variable domain: DSGVTQTPKHLITATGQRVTLRCSPRSGDLSVYWYQQSLDQGLQFLIQYYNGEERAKGNILERFSAQQFPDLHSELNLSSLELGDSALYFCASKRVGSNTIYFGEGSWLTVV.